Included here is one T cell receptor beta chain sequence, with context. These data belong to a study of blood T cell repertoires in COVID-19. Study in general: From the United States, Italy and Spain came samples of acute and convalescent COVID-19. Sources were T cells, B-cell-depleted T cells, or PBMCs; the material itself was cDNA or gDNA.

Germline V gene sequence: CDR1 SNHLY, CDR2 FYNNEI. This CDR3 is built from 15 residues. Germline trimming cut 7 bases from V and 5 bases from J; bases unmatched to any gene: 7. Assay: immunoSEQ multiplex PCR; the TCRdb copy retains only in-frame clones and omits some. Among some 190,000 clones listed, roughly 81% were seen once. Sequencing was performed on peripheral blood. The rearrangement uses TRBV2 and TRBJ2-2, with 10 bases identical to TRBD2. The TCR originated in a woman in her 70s with active or convalescent COVID-19. The CDR3 DNA is TGTGCCAGCAAGAAGCGGGAGGGAGAGACCGGGGAGCTGTTTTTT. Protein product: CASKKREGETGELFF.